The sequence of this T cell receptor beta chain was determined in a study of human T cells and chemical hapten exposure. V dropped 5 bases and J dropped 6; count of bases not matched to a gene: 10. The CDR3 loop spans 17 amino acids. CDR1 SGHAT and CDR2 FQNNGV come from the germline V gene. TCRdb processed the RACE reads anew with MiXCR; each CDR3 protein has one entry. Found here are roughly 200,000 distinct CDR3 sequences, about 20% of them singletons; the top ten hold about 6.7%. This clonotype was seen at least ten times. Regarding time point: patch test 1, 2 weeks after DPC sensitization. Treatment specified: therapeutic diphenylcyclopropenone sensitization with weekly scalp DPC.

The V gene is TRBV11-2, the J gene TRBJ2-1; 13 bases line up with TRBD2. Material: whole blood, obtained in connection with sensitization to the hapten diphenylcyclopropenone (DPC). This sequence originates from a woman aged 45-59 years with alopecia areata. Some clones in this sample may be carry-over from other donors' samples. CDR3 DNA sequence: TGTGCCAGCAGCCCCCCGAAACTAGCGGGAGGGGTCAATGAGCAGTTCTTC. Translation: CASSPPKLAGGVNEQFF.